These 5 T cell receptor beta chains came from one sample sequenced in a study of cytomegalovirus exposure and HLA in healthy donors. Amplification used 60 Vbeta primers and 13 Jbeta primers. TCRdb keeps only in-frame clones here, not all; method: immunoSEQ multiplex PCR. The sample lists around 180,000 clones; around 85% were seen once. What was sequenced was PBMCs. These receptors all stem from a man between 18 and 29 years old in good health and CMV-seronegative.

V usage is TRBV5-1 and J usage is TRBJ1-6, with D possibly being TRBD1 (5 bases). V lost 0 bases and J 6 bases, leaving 7 bases between the germline ends. The germline V gene has CDR1 SGHRS and CDR2 YFSETQ. This CDR3 region has 14 residues. As DNA, the CDR3 is TGCGCCAGCAGCTTGGTGGGGGGTAATTCACCCCTCCACTTT. This encodes CASSLVGGNSPLHF.

This clone was counted only a few times. The genes are TRBV6-5 and TRBJ1-5; 8 nucleotides line up with TRBD1. The J segment lost 2 bases and the V segment lost 6 bases, leaving 6 bases of the junction unmatched. CDR1 is MNHEY and CDR2 is SVGAGI in the germline V gene. CDR3 length equals 15 residues. The CDR3 DNA reads TGTGCCAGCAGCCAAGACAGGGGTGGCAATCAGCCCCAGCATTTT. Encoded protein: CASSQDRGGNQPQHF.

This sequence joins TRBV19 and TRBJ1-3, with D unclear. Trimming took 7 bases from V and 2 from J, leaving 3 bases between them. CDR1 and CDR2 from the germline V gene are LNHDA and SQIVND (reference sequence). The CDR3 has 11 residues. CDR3: CASNTGNTIYF. CDR3 DNA: TGTGCCAGTAACACTGGAAACACCATATATTTT.

The count of this clone is one. The chain is built from TRBV18 and TRBJ2-7; a possible D gene is TRBD1 (6 bases). Germline CDR1 KGHSH, CDR2 LQKENI. The CDR3 length is 15 residues. Trimming cost V 2 bases and J 1 base, with 12 bases left between them. CDR3 nucleotides: TGTGCCAGCTCACCAACAGGGCCCTCTTCCTACGAGCAGTACTTC. This codes for CASSPTGPSSYEQYF. Supplemented by reference TRBV18 and TRBJ2-7, the full variable domain reads NAGVMQNPRHLVRRRGQEARLRCSPMKGHSHVYWYRQLPEEGLKFMVYLQKENIIDESGMPKERFSAEFPKEGPSILRIQQVVRGDSAAYFCASSPTGPSSYEQYFGPGTRLTVT.

Comments on this clone: The identical CDR3 is also encoded by other nucleotide sequences in the sample. The chain employs TRBV18 and TRBJ1-1; 9 bases agree with TRBD1. The CDR3 totals 13 residues. Germline values: CDR1 KGHSH, CDR2 LQKENI. J was trimmed by 5 bases and V by 2 bases; bases with no gene match: 0. CDR3 coding DNA: TGTGCCAGCTCACCAGACAGGGGGACTGAAGCTTTCTTT. This gives the protein CASSPDRGTEAFF.